This T cell receptor (beta chain) was observed in a study of blood T cells in healthy people across ages. A minimum of 6 micrograms of total RNA was extracted per sample. This CDR3 region has 16 residues. The germline V and J ends were trimmed by 8 bases and 1 base, with 21 bases remaining between them. Through a sample-barcoded 5' primer and a J-beta primer mix, a second PCR was run for 7 to 11 cycles. A template-switch adaptor containing 12 random nucleotides labeled each cDNA molecule. MiXCR, applied by TCRdb to the 5' RACE reads, yields one record per CDR3 protein. This table holds around 1.5 million distinct CDR3 sequences, 35% to 45% found once.

This chain uses TRBV12-3 or TRBV12-4 with TRBJ2-7, with D possibly matching TRBD1 (7 bases). The receptor's source is a woman aged 18-29 years in good health. Sequenced: blood. The CDR3 loop is CASAPSDRDFSYEQYF. The CDR3 DNA sequence: TGTGCCAGCGCCCCCTCTGACAGGGACTTTTCCTACGAGCAGTACTTC.